This T cell receptor beta chain originates from a study of CD8 T cells in ankylosing spondylitis. Study-wide results and caveats: It was reported that disease-linked clones were significantly enriched in matched ankylosing spondylitis synovial fluid. Relatively rare in peripheral blood, disease-linked clones were also CD8+. Prior literature has documented some motif variants in synovial fluid and blood from reactive arthritis.

TCRdb fed the 5' RACE reads into MiXCR, producing one record per CDR3 protein. Here the sample spans some 40,000 distinct CDR3 sequences, 10% being singletons. This clonotype has a count of ten or more. Its antigen is still unknown. The sequence derives from a male donor with ankylosing spondylitis or in good health (not recorded which). The material sequenced was blood, either unsorted or a sorted T cell fraction (not recorded which).

CDR3 nucleotide sequence: TGTGCCAGCAGTTACTCGGGGCGGGGGAGCCATGGCTACACCTTC. Its protein is CASSYSGRGSHGYTF. The J gene is TRBJ1-2, the V gene TRBV6-5, with TRBD1 as a possible D gene (5 bases). This CDR3 has 15 residues. V shed 0 bases and J shed 6 bases, with 14 bases lying between them. CDR1 is MNHEY and CDR2 is SVGAGI in the germline V gene.